A selection of T cell receptor beta chains follows, all from one sample in a study of T cells in Graves' hyperthyroidism and ophthalmopathy. TCRdb redid the calling of the multiplex PCR reads with MiXCR, one entry per CDR3 protein. This table holds roughly 500,000 distinct CDR3 sequences, more than 11% found once. Sequenced sample: blood. The receptors were gathered from a woman aged 30 to 39 with Graves' hyperthyroidism that later progressed to Graves' ophthalmopathy. Both conserved end residues are part of each CDR3. The order of the fields is clone size, J gene, V gene, D gene, CDR3 protein. D genes are given only for firm matches. Some rows mark clone size as missing; the rest say once, few, many or name a class of expanded clone.

clone_size: few
j_call: TRBJ2-7
v_call: TRBV11-3
d_call: .
cdr3_aa: CASSNQKNEQYF

clone_size: many
j_call: TRBJ1-6
v_call: TRBV30
d_call: .
cdr3_aa: CAWSVLEGLGSPLHF

clone_size: .
j_call: TRBJ2-1
v_call: TRBV18
d_call: TRBD1
cdr3_aa: CASSRTGTGVNEQFF

clone_size: once
j_call: TRBJ2-5
v_call: TRBV6-1
d_call: .
cdr3_aa: CASSGNQYF

clone_size: many
j_call: TRBJ2-7
v_call: TRBV20-1
d_call: TRBD1
cdr3_aa: CSPSTGSLYEQYF

clone_size: few
j_call: TRBJ2-3
v_call: TRBV5-1
d_call: .
cdr3_aa: CASSLARDTHYF

clone_size: few
j_call: TRBJ2-1
v_call: TRBV29-1
d_call: .
cdr3_aa: CSVALQDSSYNEQFF

clone_size: once
j_call: TRBJ2-1
v_call: TRBV12-3/TRBV12-4
d_call: TRBD1
cdr3_aa: CASSFRDRGLNEQFF

clone_size: many
j_call: TRBJ1-1
v_call: TRBV18
d_call: TRBD1
cdr3_aa: CASSPGTGLEAFF

clone_size: .
j_call: TRBJ2-3
v_call: TRBV19
d_call: .
cdr3_aa: CASSTNRGTDTQYF

clone_size: many
j_call: TRBJ1-1
v_call: TRBV3-1
d_call: .
cdr3_aa: CASSEGTGSTEAFF

clone_size: .
j_call: TRBJ1-1
v_call: TRBV9
d_call: .
cdr3_aa: CASSVGPTGGNTEAFF

clone_size: few
j_call: TRBJ2-7
v_call: TRBV29-1
d_call: .
cdr3_aa: CSVEDANNYEQYF

clone_size: many
j_call: TRBJ1-4
v_call: TRBV3-1
d_call: .
cdr3_aa: CASRRVGEKLFF

clone_size: many
j_call: TRBJ2-1
v_call: TRBV7-9
d_call: .
cdr3_aa: CASSLVRDTFGEQFF

clone_size: few
j_call: TRBJ1-1
v_call: TRBV30
d_call: TRBD1
cdr3_aa: CAWSVQGNSEAFF

clone_size: .
j_call: TRBJ2-1
v_call: TRBV25-1
d_call: .
cdr3_aa: CASRGGRGADSYNEQFF

clone_size: many
j_call: TRBJ1-3
v_call: TRBV9
d_call: .
cdr3_aa: CASGGAGNTIYF

clone_size: many
j_call: TRBJ1-1
v_call: TRBV6-2/TRBV6-3
d_call: .
cdr3_aa: CASSTPLGRDTEAFF

clone_size: many
j_call: TRBJ2-7
v_call: TRBV15
d_call: .
cdr3_aa: CATSRASPQGTEQYF

clone_size: few
j_call: TRBJ1-1
v_call: TRBV7-2
d_call: .
cdr3_aa: CASSFPGATEAFF

clone_size: many
j_call: TRBJ2-1
v_call: TRBV30
d_call: .
cdr3_aa: CAWSVDFNNEQFF

clone_size: many
j_call: TRBJ2-3
v_call: TRBV19
d_call: TRBD2
cdr3_aa: CASSMGAGTITDTQYF

clone_size: many
j_call: TRBJ2-5
v_call: TRBV18
d_call: .
cdr3_aa: CASSPPTDYFQETQYF

clone_size: many
j_call: TRBJ1-5
v_call: TRBV28
d_call: TRBD1
cdr3_aa: CASSPGQGGTRYQPQHF

clone_size: few
j_call: TRBJ2-2
v_call: TRBV4-2
d_call: .
cdr3_aa: CASSQELGARDTGELFF

clone_size: many
j_call: TRBJ2-2
v_call: TRBV18
d_call: TRBD2
cdr3_aa: CASSLAGTSIGELFF

clone_size: once
j_call: TRBJ2-1
v_call: TRBV27
d_call: TRBD2
cdr3_aa: CASSGTSGHAKYNEQFF

clone_size: .
j_call: TRBJ2-7
v_call: TRBV30
d_call: .
cdr3_aa: CAWSSGTLYEQYF

clone_size: few
j_call: TRBJ2-1
v_call: TRBV12-3/TRBV12-4
d_call: TRBD2
cdr3_aa: CASTSGRGNEQFF

clone_size: many
j_call: TRBJ1-2
v_call: TRBV12-3/TRBV12-4
d_call: .
cdr3_aa: CASRGTGYGYTF

clone_size: .
j_call: TRBJ1-5
v_call: TRBV12-5
d_call: .
cdr3_aa: CASGSQGISNQPQHF

clone_size: few
j_call: TRBJ2-2
v_call: TRBV27
d_call: .
cdr3_aa: CASTPTGVYGELFF

clone_size: many
j_call: TRBJ1-5
v_call: TRBV28
d_call: .
cdr3_aa: CASKRGRSNQPQHF

clone_size: .
j_call: TRBJ2-7
v_call: TRBV27
d_call: .
cdr3_aa: CASSTPGVSSYEQYF

clone_size: .
j_call: TRBJ1-2
v_call: TRBV19
d_call: .
cdr3_aa: CASSTPPPAGRDGYTF

clone_size: many
j_call: TRBJ1-2
v_call: TRBV3-1
d_call: .
cdr3_aa: CASSQVRGGDVDTF

clone_size: many
j_call: TRBJ2-7
v_call: TRBV5-8
d_call: .
cdr3_aa: CASSLAGNYEQYF

clone_size: many
j_call: TRBJ1-2
v_call: TRBV9
d_call: TRBD1
cdr3_aa: CASSVSGGELGYTF

clone_size: many
j_call: TRBJ2-7
v_call: TRBV12-3/TRBV12-4
d_call: TRBD1
cdr3_aa: CASTPGTGGAYEQYF

clone_size: many
j_call: TRBJ1-5
v_call: TRBV18
d_call: .
cdr3_aa: CASSRSGDRSNQPQHF

clone_size: many
j_call: TRBJ2-5
v_call: TRBV11-2
d_call: .
cdr3_aa: CASSWWGRVQETQYF

clone_size: many
j_call: TRBJ1-4
v_call: TRBV5-1
d_call: TRBD1
cdr3_aa: CASSNGTANEKLFF

clone_size: .
j_call: TRBJ2-6
v_call: TRBV3-1
d_call: .
cdr3_aa: CASSSPWEGANVLTF

clone_size: .
j_call: TRBJ2-7
v_call: TRBV5-1
d_call: TRBD1
cdr3_aa: CASRTGNEQYF

clone_size: many
j_call: TRBJ1-5
v_call: TRBV7-8
d_call: TRBD1
cdr3_aa: CASSVTGAWSQPQHF

clone_size: .
j_call: TRBJ1-2
v_call: TRBV24-1
d_call: .
cdr3_aa: CATSLGPSHGYTF

clone_size: many
j_call: TRBJ1-1
v_call: TRBV18
d_call: .
cdr3_aa: CASSPLRGHTEAFF

clone_size: many
j_call: TRBJ1-1
v_call: TRBV28
d_call: .
cdr3_aa: CASSFLGENTEAFF

clone_size: .
j_call: TRBJ2-7
v_call: TRBV10-1
d_call: .
cdr3_aa: CASSEWGSQDEQYF

clone_size: many
j_call: TRBJ2-1
v_call: TRBV15
d_call: .
cdr3_aa: CATSRDWPGEFGQFF